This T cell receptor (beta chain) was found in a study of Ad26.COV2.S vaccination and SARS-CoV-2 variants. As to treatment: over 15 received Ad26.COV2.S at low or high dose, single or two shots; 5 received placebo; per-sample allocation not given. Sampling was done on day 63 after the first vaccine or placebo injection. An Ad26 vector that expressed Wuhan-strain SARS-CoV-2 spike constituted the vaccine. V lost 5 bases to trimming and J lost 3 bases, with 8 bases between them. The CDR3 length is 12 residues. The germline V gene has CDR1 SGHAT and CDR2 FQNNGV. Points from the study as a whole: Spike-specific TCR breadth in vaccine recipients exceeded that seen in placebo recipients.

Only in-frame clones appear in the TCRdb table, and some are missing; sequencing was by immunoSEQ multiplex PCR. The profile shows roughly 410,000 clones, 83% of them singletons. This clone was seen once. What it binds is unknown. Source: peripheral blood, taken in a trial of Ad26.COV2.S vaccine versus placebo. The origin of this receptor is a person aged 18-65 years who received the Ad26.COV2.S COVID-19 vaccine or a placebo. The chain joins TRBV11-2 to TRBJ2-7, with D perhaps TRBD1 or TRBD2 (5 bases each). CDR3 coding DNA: TGTGCCAGCAGCCATGGGGGCTACGAGCAGTACTTC. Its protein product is CASSHGGYEQYF. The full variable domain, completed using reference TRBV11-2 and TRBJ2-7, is EAGVAQSPRYKIIEKRQSVAFWCNPISGHATLYWYQQILGQGPKLLIQFQNNGVVDDSQLPKDRFSAERLKGVDSTLKIQPAKLEDSAVYLCASSHGGYEQYFGPGTRLTVT.